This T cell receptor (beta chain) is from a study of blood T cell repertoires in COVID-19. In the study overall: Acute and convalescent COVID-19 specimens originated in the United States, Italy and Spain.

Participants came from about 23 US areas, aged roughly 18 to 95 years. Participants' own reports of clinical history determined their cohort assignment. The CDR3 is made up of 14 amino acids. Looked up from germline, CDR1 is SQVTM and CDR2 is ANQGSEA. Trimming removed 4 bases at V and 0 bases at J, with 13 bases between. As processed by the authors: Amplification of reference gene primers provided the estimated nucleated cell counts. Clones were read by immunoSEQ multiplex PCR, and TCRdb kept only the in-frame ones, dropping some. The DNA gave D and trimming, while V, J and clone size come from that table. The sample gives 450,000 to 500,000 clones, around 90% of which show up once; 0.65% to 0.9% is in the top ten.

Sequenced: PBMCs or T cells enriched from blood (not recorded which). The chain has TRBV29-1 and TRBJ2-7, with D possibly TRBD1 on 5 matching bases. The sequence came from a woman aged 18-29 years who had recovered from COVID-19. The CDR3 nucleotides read TGCAGCGTTGCGGACACTCGAAACTCCTACGAGCAGTACTTC. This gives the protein CSVADTRNSYEQYF.